The clone carrying this TCR beta chain has a handful of counts. The antigen is undetermined. The same CDR3 arises from other DNA sequences in this sample as well. Trimming shortened V by 0 bases and J by 4 bases, and 9 bases separated the two germline ends. CDR1 is GTSNPN and CDR2 is SVGIG in the germline V gene (reference sequence). This CDR3 contains 13 residues. Expansion of antigen-specific CD4+ T cells with viral peptide pools was carried out by the ViraFEST assay before sequencing. Subsequent to 10 days of culture, CD4+ T cells were isolated. Prior SARS-CoV-2 infection was absent in the vaccine recipients, as shown by negative nucleocapsid antibodies. A few million PBMC per well received 7.5 to 10 IU/ml IL-2 and approximately 9.2 ug/ml peptides in culture. This sample was taken from a study of vaccination effects on CD4 cells after COVID-19. Some clones are missing from TCRdb's copy, which holds only in-frame ones; the method was immunoSEQ multiplex PCR. This sample has tens of thousands of clones; under 75% occur once, and the top ten carry 18%.

Study results and limitations: In the late period after vaccination, infection- and vaccine-induced clones contracted markedly.

Specimen: CD4+ T cells from PBMCs cultured with SARS-CoV-2 spike peptides, collected before COVID-19 vaccination. The TCR comes from a human donor who received a COVID-19 vaccine. The chain couples TRBV30 to TRBJ1-2; D unresolved. The CDR3 here is CAWSVSGLYGYTF. The CDR3 coding sequence is TGTGCCTGGAGTGTATCGGGCCTCTATGGCTACACCTTC.